This entry concerns a single T cell receptor (beta chain). In the study's own analysis: It was from reference gene primer amplification that nucleated cell counts were estimated. TCRdb's table, derived via immunoSEQ multiplex PCR, lists solely in-frame clones and lacks some. D and trimming come from the DNA, and the V and J calls and clone size come from that table. This table has roughly 110,000 clones, about 89% appearing once. This entry belongs to a study of blood T cell repertoires in COVID-19. Study summary: The origin of the acute and convalescent COVID-19 samples was the United States, Italy and Spain. The analysed material was cDNA or gDNA that came from T cells, B-cell-depleted T cells, or PBMCs.

Trimming left V 6 bases short and J 6 bases short, with 26 bases between. In germline, CDR1 is GTSNPN, CDR2 SVGIG (reference sequence). The CDR3 is made up of 16 amino acids. Sequencing input: peripheral blood. The TCR comes from a man aged 35 to 55 with active or convalescent COVID-19. The J gene is TRBJ1-2, the V gene TRBV30; weak D call: TRBD1 (6 bases). The DNA of the CDR3 is TGTGCCTGTCTAGTACTACCCAGGGGAGGGTCCAATGGCTACACCTTC. It specifies CACLVLPRGGSNGYTF. Complete variable domain (other parts from reference TRBV30 and TRBJ1-2): SQTIHQWPATLVQPVGSPLSLECTVEGTSNPNLYWYRQAAGRGLQLLFYSVGIGQISSEVPQNLSASRPQDRQFILSSKKLLLSDSGFYLCACLVLPRGGSNGYTFGSGTRLTVV.